This T cell receptor (beta chain) was sequenced during a study of blood T cell repertoires in COVID-19. The method was immunoSEQ multiplex PCR; TCRdb's version includes in-frame clones alone and lacks a portion of them. The sample contains roughly 230,000 clones, approximately 84% of which appear only once. The ends were cut back, 0 bases at V and 0 bases at J, with 12 bases in the middle. Germline loops: CDR1 SGHRS, CDR2 YFSETQ. The CDR3 length is 16 residues. This receptor was obtained from a woman older than 75 with acute or convalescent COVID-19. The sequenced sample consisted of peripheral blood. The rearrangement uses TRBV5-1 and TRBJ1-1, with D perhaps matching TRBD1 (5 bases). This chain's CDR3 is CASSLGQGKLNTEAFF. CDR3 bases: TGCGCCAGCAGCTTGGGGCAGGGCAAACTGAACACTGAAGCTTTCTTT.